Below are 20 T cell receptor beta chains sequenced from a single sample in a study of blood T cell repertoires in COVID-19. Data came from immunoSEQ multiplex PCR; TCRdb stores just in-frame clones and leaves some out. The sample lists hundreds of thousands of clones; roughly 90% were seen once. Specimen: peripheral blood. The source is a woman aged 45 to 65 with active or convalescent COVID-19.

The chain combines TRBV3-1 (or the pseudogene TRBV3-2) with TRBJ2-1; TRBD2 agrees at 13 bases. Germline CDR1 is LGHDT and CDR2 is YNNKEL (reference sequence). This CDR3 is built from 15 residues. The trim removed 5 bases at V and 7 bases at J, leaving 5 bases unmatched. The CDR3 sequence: CASSELAGGPNEQFF. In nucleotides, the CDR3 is TGTGCCAGCAGCGAACTAGCGGGAGGGCCTAATGAGCAGTTCTTC.

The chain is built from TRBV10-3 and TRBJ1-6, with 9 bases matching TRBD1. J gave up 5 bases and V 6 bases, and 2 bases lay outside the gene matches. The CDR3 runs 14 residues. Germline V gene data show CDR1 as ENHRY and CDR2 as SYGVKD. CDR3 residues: CAIRGDRDNSPLHF. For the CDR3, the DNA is TGTGCCATCAGGGGGGACAGGGATAATTCACCCCTCCACTTT.

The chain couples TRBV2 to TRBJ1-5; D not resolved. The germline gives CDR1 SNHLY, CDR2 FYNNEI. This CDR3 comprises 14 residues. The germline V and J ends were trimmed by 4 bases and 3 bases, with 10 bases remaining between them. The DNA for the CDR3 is TGTGCCAGCAGTGTTTACGCGATCAATCAGCCCCAGCATTTT. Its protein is CASSVYAINQPQHF.

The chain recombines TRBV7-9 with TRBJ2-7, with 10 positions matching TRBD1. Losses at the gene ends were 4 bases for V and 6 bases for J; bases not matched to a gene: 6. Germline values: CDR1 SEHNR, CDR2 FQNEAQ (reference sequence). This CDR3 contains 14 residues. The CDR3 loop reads CASSSGTGVIEQYF. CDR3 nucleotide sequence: TGTGCCAGCAGCTCCGGGACAGGGGTAATCGAGCAGTACTTC.

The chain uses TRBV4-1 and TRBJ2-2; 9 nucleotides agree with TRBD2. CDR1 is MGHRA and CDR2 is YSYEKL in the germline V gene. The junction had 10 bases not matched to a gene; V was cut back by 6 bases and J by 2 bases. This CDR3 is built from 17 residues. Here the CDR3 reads CASSLAGRGTNTGELFF. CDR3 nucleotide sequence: TGCGCCAGCAGTCTAGCGGGGAGAGGAACTAACACCGGGGAGCTGTTTTTT.

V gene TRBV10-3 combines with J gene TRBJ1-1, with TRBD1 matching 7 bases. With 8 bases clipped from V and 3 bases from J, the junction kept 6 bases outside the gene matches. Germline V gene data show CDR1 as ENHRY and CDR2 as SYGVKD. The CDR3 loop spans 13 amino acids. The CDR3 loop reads CAILGDSHTEAFF. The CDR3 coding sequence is TGTGCCATCCTCGGGGACAGCCACACTGAAGCTTTCTTT.

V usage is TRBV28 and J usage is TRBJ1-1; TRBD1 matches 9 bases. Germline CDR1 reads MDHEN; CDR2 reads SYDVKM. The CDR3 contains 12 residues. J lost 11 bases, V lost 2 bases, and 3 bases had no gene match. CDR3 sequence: CASSLGQGKAFF. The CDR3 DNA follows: TGTGCCAGCAGTTTAGGACAGGGGAAGGCTTTCTTT.

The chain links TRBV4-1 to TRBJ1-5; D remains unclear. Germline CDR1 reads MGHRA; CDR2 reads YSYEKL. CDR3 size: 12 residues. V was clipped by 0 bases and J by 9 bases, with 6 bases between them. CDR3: CASSQDEGPQHF. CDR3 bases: TGCGCCAGCAGCCAAGATGAGGGGCCCCAGCATTTT.

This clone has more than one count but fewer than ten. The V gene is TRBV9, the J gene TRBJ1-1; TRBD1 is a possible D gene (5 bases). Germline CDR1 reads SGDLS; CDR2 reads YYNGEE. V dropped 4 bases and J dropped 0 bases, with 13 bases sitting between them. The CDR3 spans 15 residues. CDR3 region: CASSPRGGVNTEAFF. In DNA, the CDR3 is TGTGCCAGCAGCCCCCGCGGAGGGGTGAACACTGAAGCTTTCTTT.

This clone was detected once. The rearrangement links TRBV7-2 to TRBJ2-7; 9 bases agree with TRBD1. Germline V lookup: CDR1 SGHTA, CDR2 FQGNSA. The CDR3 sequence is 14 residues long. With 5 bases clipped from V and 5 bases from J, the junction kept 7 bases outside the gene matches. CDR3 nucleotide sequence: TGTGCCAGCAGCCCCGGGACAGGGAGGAACGAGCAGTACTTC. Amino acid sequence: CASSPGTGRNEQYF.

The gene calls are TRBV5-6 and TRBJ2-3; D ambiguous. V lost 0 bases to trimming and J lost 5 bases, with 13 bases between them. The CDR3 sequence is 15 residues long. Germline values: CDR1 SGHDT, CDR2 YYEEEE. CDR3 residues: CASSLGPSVKDTQYF. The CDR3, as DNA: TGTGCCAGCAGCTTGGGGCCAAGCGTTAAAGATACGCAGTATTTT.

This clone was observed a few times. DNA of the CDR3: TGTGCCAGCAGCCCTGGGGGGGCTAATTCACCCCTCCACTTT. Translation: CASSPGGANSPLHF. The chain joins TRBV7-2 to TRBJ1-6; maybe TRBD1 (6 bases). The germline V and J ends were trimmed by 5 bases and 6 bases, with 11 bases remaining between them. The CDR3 spans 14 residues. Germline V CDR1 and CDR2: SGHTA, FQGNSA.

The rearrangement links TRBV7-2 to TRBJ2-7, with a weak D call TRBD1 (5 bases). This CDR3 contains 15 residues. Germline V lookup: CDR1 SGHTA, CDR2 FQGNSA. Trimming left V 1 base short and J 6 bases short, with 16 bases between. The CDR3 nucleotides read TGTGCCAGCAGCTTAGGGGGCCTAATTTCCGGCGAGCAGTACTTC. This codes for CASSLGGLISGEQYF.

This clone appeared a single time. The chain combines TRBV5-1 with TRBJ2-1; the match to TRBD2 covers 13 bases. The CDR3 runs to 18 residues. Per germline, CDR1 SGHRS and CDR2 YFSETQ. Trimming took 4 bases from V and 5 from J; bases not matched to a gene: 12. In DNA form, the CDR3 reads TGCGCCAGCAGCCGACTAGCGGGAGGCCCCCCATCCGACAATGAGCAGTTCTTC. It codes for CASSRLAGGPPSDNEQFF.

The CDR3 sequence: CASSPPLGQGYEQYF. The CDR3 region has the DNA TGTGCCAGCTCACCCCCCCTTGGACAGGGATACGAGCAGTACTTC. This chain joins TRBV18 and TRBJ2-7; 8 nucleotides match TRBD1. Germline trimming cut 3 bases from V and 4 bases from J; bases unmatched to any gene: 8. Germline assignment: CDR1 KGHSH and CDR2 LQKENI. The CDR3 loop spans 15 amino acids.

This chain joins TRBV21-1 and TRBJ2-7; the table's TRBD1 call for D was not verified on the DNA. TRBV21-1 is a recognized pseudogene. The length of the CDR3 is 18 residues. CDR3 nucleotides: TGTGCCAGCAGCAAAGAAGGGGTGGGGCGGAAAGAAACCTACGAGCAGTACTTC. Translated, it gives CASSKEGVGRKETYEQYF.

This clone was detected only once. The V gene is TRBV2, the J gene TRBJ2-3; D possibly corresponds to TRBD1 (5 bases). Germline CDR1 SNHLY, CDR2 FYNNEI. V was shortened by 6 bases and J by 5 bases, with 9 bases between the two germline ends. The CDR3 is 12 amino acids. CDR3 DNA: TGTGCCAGCAGGGTCCAGGGAGATACGCAGTATTTT. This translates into CASRVQGDTQYF.

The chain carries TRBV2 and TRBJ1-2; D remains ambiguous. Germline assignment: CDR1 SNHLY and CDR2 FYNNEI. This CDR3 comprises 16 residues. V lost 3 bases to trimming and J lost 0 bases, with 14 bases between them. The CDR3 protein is CASSDRYGAPNYGYTF. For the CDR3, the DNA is TGTGCCAGCAGTGATCGGTACGGAGCTCCTAACTATGGCTACACCTTC.

The CDR3: CACSANSWNQPQHF. For the CDR3, the DNA is TGTGCCTGCTCCGCAAACAGTTGGAATCAGCCCCAGCATTTT. This chain links TRBV30 with TRBJ1-5; D not certain. Germline loops: CDR1 GTSNPN, CDR2 SVGIG (reference sequence). The CDR3 consists of 14 residues. V shed 6 bases and J shed 4 bases, with 16 bases lying between them.

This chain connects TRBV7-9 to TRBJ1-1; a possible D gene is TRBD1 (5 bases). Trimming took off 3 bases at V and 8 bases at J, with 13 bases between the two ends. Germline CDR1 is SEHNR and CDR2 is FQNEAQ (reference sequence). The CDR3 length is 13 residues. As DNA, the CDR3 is TGTGCCAGCAGCTTTACAGGAATCGGAGAAGCTTTCTTT. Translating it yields CASSFTGIGEAFF.